This TCR beta chain was sequenced for a study of blood T cell repertoires in COVID-19. Study as a whole: Acute-phase and convalescent COVID-19 samples originated in the United States, Italy and Spain. T cells, B-cell-depleted T cells, or PBMCs provided the cDNA or gDNA that served as material.

The table came from immunoSEQ multiplex PCR; TCRdb's copy has only in-frame clones and leaves some out. The data show some 170,000 clones, more than 75% seen once. The germline V gene encodes CDR1 SGHDT and CDR2 YYEEEE. This CDR3 is built from 14 residues. V was cut by 1 base and J by 2 bases, with 9 bases left in between. The rearrangement joins TRBV5-6 to TRBJ1-2; D may be TRBD1 (6 bases). The sequence derives from a woman between 70 and 85 years old with acute or convalescent COVID-19. What was sequenced was peripheral blood. For the CDR3, the DNA is TGTGCCAGCAGCTTGTCCACAGGGAACTATGGCTACACCTTC. Amino acid sequence: CASSLSTGNYGYTF.